The clone carrying this T cell receptor beta chain was detected ten times or more. The antigen is unknown. This sample was taken from a study of response to subunit inactivated influenza vaccine. Points from the study as a whole: That few new T cells are recruited by each seasonal influenza vaccination was the authors' suggestion.

From germline, CDR1 is SGHTA and CDR2 FQGNSA. CDR3 size: 14 residues. The V gene lost 6 bases and the J gene lost 2 bases, with 14 bases spanning the gap. TCRdb independently ran MiXCR on the RT-PCR reads; one entry per CDR3 protein. The data hold about 520,000 distinct CDR3 sequences, with about a tenth observed a single time. This TCR was recovered from a man in his fifties who received an inactivated influenza vaccine. This sequence joins TRBV7-2 and TRBJ2-7; no clear D gene. The sequences come from PBMCs from blood, collected 45 days after vaccination. The CDR3 loop reads CASRLRDNAYEQYF. The CDR3, as DNA: TGTGCCAGCAGGCTCCGAGACAATGCCTACGAGCAGTACTTC.